Listed below are T cell receptor beta chains from one sample, sequenced in a study of blood T cell repertoires in COVID-19. The protocol was immunoSEQ multiplex PCR, while the TCRdb copy is restricted to in-frame clones and leaves out a portion. The sample has about 40,000 clones; roughly 83% are singletons. The sample consisted of peripheral blood. Receptors were obtained from a woman aged 55-75 years with acute or convalescent COVID-19. Each CDR3 is given with its conserved first and last residue. A D gene is named only where the DNA matches it firmly. Some rows mark clone size as missing; the rest say once, few, many or name a class of expanded clone.

v_gene	d_gene	abundance	j_gene	CDR3aa	CDR3nt
TRBV15	TRBD1	-	TRBJ2-1	CATSGTGGYNEQFF	TGTGCCACCAGCGGGACAGGGGGTTACAATGAGCAGTTCTTC
TRBV5-1	-	few	TRBJ1-3	CASRRGNTIYF	TGCGCCAGCAGGCGGGGAAACACCATATATTTT
TRBV5-4	-	-	TRBJ1-2	CASSLRGFYGYTF	TGTGCCAGCAGCTTGAGAGGGTTTTATGGCTACACCTTC
TRBV7-9	-	-	TRBJ1-2	CASSLVSENGYTF	TGTGCCAGCAGCTTAGTTTCGGAGAATGGCTACACCTTC
TRBV11-2	-	-	TRBJ1-1	CASSSTQGRGTEAFF	TGTGCCAGCAGCTCGACCCAGGGGCGAGGCACTGAAGCTTTCTTT
TRBV18	TRBD1	once	TRBJ2-1	CASSPSLGQHSYNEQFF	TGTGCCAGCTCACCATCCCTGGGACAGCACTCCTACAATGAGCAGTTCTTC
TRBV5-1	-	-	TRBJ2-7	CASSAGSYEQYF	TGCGCCAGCAGCGCAGGAAGCTACGAGCAGTACTTC
TRBV3-1/TRBV3-2	-	few	TRBJ1-2	CASRAATGYGYTF	TGTGCCAGCAGGGCAGCTACGGGCTATGGCTACACCTTC
TRBV9	-	-	TRBJ1-2	CASSLLPPTGIYGYTF	TGTGCCAGCAGCCTCCTCCCCCCCACGGGGATCTATGGCTACACCTTC
TRBV19	TRBD1	-	TRBJ1-2	CASSSGRTGSYGYTF	TGTGCCAGTAGTTCCGGGAGGACAGGGTCCTATGGCTACACCTTC
TRBV15	-	-	TRBJ1-1	CATSVDMNTEAFF	TGTGCCACCAGCGTGGACATGAACACTGAAGCTTTCTTT
TRBV3-1/TRBV3-2	-	-	TRBJ2-7	CASSQVVHEQYF	TGTGCCAGCAGCCAGGTAGTCCACGAGCAGTACTTC
TRBV7-3	-	-	TRBJ2-7	CASSPGGTASSYEQYF	TGTGCCAGCAGCCCAGGCGGGACAGCGAGCTCCTACGAGCAGTACTTC
TRBV5-6	-	-	TRBJ2-5	CASSLRGWETQYF	TGTGCCAGCAGCTTGAGGGGTTGGGAGACCCAGTACTTC
TRBV6-6	-	-	TRBJ1-5	CASSRDSGSNQPQHF	TGTGCCAGCAGCAGGGACTCAGGAAGCAATCAGCCCCAGCATTTT
TRBV7-9	TRBD1	-	TRBJ1-6	CASSLGRGINSPLHF	TGTGCCAGCAGCTTAGGCAGGGGGATCAATTCACCCCTCCACTTT
TRBV9	TRBD1	-	TRBJ1-6	CASSVGLPGGTLHF	TGTGCCAGCAGCGTAGGTCTCCCAGGGGGTACCCTCCACTTT